There are a few counts of the clone carrying this TCR beta chain. Assay used: immunoSEQ multiplex PCR; TCRdb lists only in-frame clones, some missing. The sample has fewer than 250,000 clones, roughly 80% seen once. This record comes from a study of blood T cell repertoires in COVID-19. Germline V lookup: CDR1 MNHEY, CDR2 SVGEGT. The CDR3 spans 13 residues. V lost 2 bases to trimming and J lost 6 bases, with 10 bases between them. The J gene is TRBJ1-2, the V gene TRBV6-2 or TRBV6-3; perhaps TRBD1 as D (6 bases). The sequence was obtained from a woman aged 40-49 years with active or convalescent COVID-19. The sequencing input was peripheral blood. The CDR3 DNA follows: TGTGCCAGCAGTTACGTCGCAGGGGATGGCTACACCTTC. Its protein is CASSYVAGDGYTF.